One T cell receptor (beta chain) is described in this entry. The antigen remains undetermined. TCRdb's copy holds only in-frame clones and misses some; the assay was immunoSEQ multiplex PCR. The data show more than 250,000 clones, approximately 95% seen once. The CDR3 is 14 amino acids. Germline V gene sequence: CDR1 SGHTA, CDR2 FQGNSA. V was shortened by 5 bases and J by 1 base, with 11 bases between the two germline ends. These data belong to a study of T cell responses to AZD1222 COVID-19 vaccine. Findings of the study overall: Repertoire collection took place solely once the T cell response had peaked.

The sequence was obtained from an adult in good health. The chain combines TRBV7-2 with TRBJ1-1; D not resolved. The input for sequencing was peripheral blood, taken on day 0 of AZD1222 vaccination. The CDR3 reads CASSPQRANTEAFF. The CDR3 DNA follows: TGTGCCAGCAGCCCCCAGAGGGCGAACACTGAAGCTTTCTTT.